The rows below give T cell receptor beta chains drawn from one sample of a study of Graves' ophthalmopathy and Graves' hyperthyroidism. TCRdb reprocessed the multiplex PCR reads via MiXCR and lists one record per CDR3 protein. Of about 550,000 distinct CDR3 sequences detected, approximately 37% appear once; the ten largest clones hold over 3.5%. Sequenced sample: peripheral blood or thyroid tissue (not recorded which). These receptor sequences come from an adult man with Graves' hyperthyroidism. Each CDR3 is given with its conserved first and last residue. Each record gives: CDR3 DNA, CDR3 protein, D gene, clone size, J gene, CDR3 length, V gene. The D gene is left open where the match is weak. Some rows have no size entry. The others give once, few or many, or a class for an expanded clone.

cdr3_nt: TGCAGCGTCTCCACCTCGGGACAGGGCTATGGCTACACCTTC
cdr3_aa: CSVSTSGQGYGYTF
d_call: TRBD1
clone_size: .
j_call: TRBJ1-2
cdr3_length: 14
v_call: TRBV29-1

cdr3_nt: TGTGCCAGGCCAGTCGGCTCACCCCTCCACTTT
cdr3_aa: CARPVGSPLHF
d_call: .
clone_size: once
j_call: TRBJ1-6
cdr3_length: 11
v_call: TRBV7-2

cdr3_nt: TGTGCCAGCAGCCACCTGTGGGAGACCCAGTACTTC
cdr3_aa: CASSHLWETQYF
d_call: .
clone_size: few
j_call: TRBJ2-5
cdr3_length: 12
v_call: TRBV7-8

cdr3_nt: TGTGCCAGCAGCTTAGCGCGCGCTAGCGGGGGGGTTGAGACCCAGTACTTC
cdr3_aa: CASSLARASGGVETQYF
d_call: TRBD2
clone_size: few
j_call: TRBJ2-5
cdr3_length: 17
v_call: TRBV7-9

cdr3_nt: TGTGCCAGTAGTCTCGACAGGGGGCGGATTCAGCCCCAGCATTTT
cdr3_aa: CASSLDRGRIQPQHF
d_call: TRBD1
clone_size: .
j_call: TRBJ1-5
cdr3_length: 15
v_call: TRBV19

cdr3_nt: TGTGCCAGCAGCGCCGGAGGGACAACCTATGGCTACACCTTC
cdr3_aa: CASSAGGTTYGYTF
d_call: .
clone_size: .
j_call: TRBJ1-2
cdr3_length: 14
v_call: TRBV7-2

cdr3_nt: TGTGCCATCAGCGTTGACAGGTGGGAAGAGACCCAGTACTTC
cdr3_aa: CAISVDRWEETQYF
d_call: .
clone_size: .
j_call: TRBJ2-5
cdr3_length: 14
v_call: TRBV10-3

cdr3_nt: TGTGCCGGGGGACTAGCGGGGCAAGAGACCCAGTACTTC
cdr3_aa: CAGGLAGQETQYF
d_call: TRBD2
clone_size: many
j_call: TRBJ2-5
cdr3_length: 13
v_call: TRBV5-8

cdr3_nt: TGTGCCAGCAGTGTACAGGGTCTTGGCAATCAGCCCCAGCATTTT
cdr3_aa: CASSVQGLGNQPQHF
d_call: .
clone_size: many
j_call: TRBJ1-5
cdr3_length: 15
v_call: TRBV28

cdr3_nt: TGTGCCAGCAGCTTAGGACTAGCGGCGAATGAGCAGTTCTTC
cdr3_aa: CASSLGLAANEQFF
d_call: TRBD2
clone_size: few
j_call: TRBJ2-1
cdr3_length: 14
v_call: TRBV7-2

cdr3_nt: TGTGCCAGCAGCGTAGTGACGGGAGGGCGGACCGGGGAGCTGTTTTTT
cdr3_aa: CASSVVTGGRTGELFF
d_call: TRBD2
clone_size: many
j_call: TRBJ2-2
cdr3_length: 16
v_call: TRBV9

cdr3_nt: TGCAGTGCTAGGGCTAACGGAGGCTCCTACAATGAGCAGTACTTC
cdr3_aa: CSARANGGSYNEQYF
d_call: .
clone_size: .
j_call: TRBJ2-7
cdr3_length: 15
v_call: TRBV20-1

cdr3_nt: TGCGCCAGCAGCACCGGACAGGGAGGGGTCTACTATGGCTACACCTTC
cdr3_aa: CASSTGQGGVYYGYTF
d_call: TRBD1
clone_size: many
j_call: TRBJ1-2
cdr3_length: 16
v_call: TRBV5-1

cdr3_nt: TGCAGTGCTGGACAGGGTTCAGATACGCAGTATTTT
cdr3_aa: CSAGQGSDTQYF
d_call: TRBD1
clone_size: once
j_call: TRBJ2-3
cdr3_length: 12
v_call: TRBV20-1

cdr3_nt: TGTGCCATCAGTGAGGAAGTACTAGGTCGCTACGAGCAGTACTTC
cdr3_aa: CAISEEVLGRYEQYF
d_call: .
clone_size: many
j_call: TRBJ2-7
cdr3_length: 15
v_call: TRBV10-3

cdr3_nt: TGTGCCAGCAGCCAGGTACACAGGGGGCGAGAGACCCAGTACTTC
cdr3_aa: CASSQVHRGRETQYF
d_call: TRBD1
clone_size: many
j_call: TRBJ2-5
cdr3_length: 15
v_call: TRBV5-5

cdr3_nt: TGTGCCACCAGTGATTTGCAGCCGGGGAGGGACAGGGGCTACAATGAGACCCAGTACTTC
cdr3_aa: CATSDLQPGRDRGYNETQYF
d_call: TRBD1
clone_size: .
j_call: TRBJ2-5
cdr3_length: 20
v_call: TRBV24-1

cdr3_nt: TGTGCCAGCAGCTCCCCGGGACGTCACGAGACCCAGTACTTC
cdr3_aa: CASSSPGRHETQYF
d_call: .
clone_size: many
j_call: TRBJ2-5
cdr3_length: 14
v_call: TRBV7-9

cdr3_nt: TGTGCCAGCAGCTTGGCCGGACAGGGTGCTGGCTACACCTTC
cdr3_aa: CASSLAGQGAGYTF
d_call: TRBD1
clone_size: .
j_call: TRBJ1-2
cdr3_length: 14
v_call: TRBV7-9

cdr3_nt: TGTGCCAGCAGCTTAGCGCCTCTAGCGGGGTCCTACGAGCAGTACTTC
cdr3_aa: CASSLAPLAGSYEQYF
d_call: TRBD2
clone_size: many
j_call: TRBJ2-7
cdr3_length: 16
v_call: TRBV7-8

cdr3_nt: TGTGCCAGCAGCTCAATGGGGTACGAGCAGTACTTC
cdr3_aa: CASSSMGYEQYF
d_call: .
clone_size: .
j_call: TRBJ2-7
cdr3_length: 12
v_call: TRBV28

cdr3_nt: TGTGCCAGCAGCGGGACAGGGGAAGTAGAGGGCTACACCTTC
cdr3_aa: CASSGTGEVEGYTF
d_call: TRBD1
clone_size: many
j_call: TRBJ1-2
cdr3_length: 14
v_call: TRBV6-5

cdr3_nt: TGCAGCGTTGAAGGGGCGTACACTGAAGCTTTCTTT
cdr3_aa: CSVEGAYTEAFF
d_call: .
clone_size: many
j_call: TRBJ1-1
cdr3_length: 12
v_call: TRBV29-1

cdr3_nt: TGTGCCAGCAGCAAAGAGTTCCTGGGTCCTGAAATCAACTACGAGCAGTACTTC
cdr3_aa: CASSKEFLGPEINYEQYF
d_call: .
clone_size: few
j_call: TRBJ2-7
cdr3_length: 18
v_call: TRBV7-9

cdr3_nt: TGTGCCACGGGTGCTGGGGTTTCCTACGAGCAGTACTTC
cdr3_aa: CATGAGVSYEQYF
d_call: .
clone_size: many
j_call: TRBJ2-7
cdr3_length: 13
v_call: TRBV6-5

cdr3_nt: TGCAGCGTTCGCGGAGCTTTCTTT
cdr3_aa: CSVRGAFF
d_call: .
clone_size: .
j_call: TRBJ1-1
cdr3_length: 8
v_call: TRBV29-1

cdr3_nt: TGTGCCAGTAGTCCGTTGGGGGGGCTTCGCAATCAGCCCCAGCATTTT
cdr3_aa: CASSPLGGLRNQPQHF
d_call: .
clone_size: .
j_call: TRBJ1-5
cdr3_length: 16
v_call: TRBV19

cdr3_nt: TGTGCCAGCAGCTTAAGCTTCCCAGGGGCCCTCACTAACTATGGCTACACCTTC
cdr3_aa: CASSLSFPGALTNYGYTF
d_call: .
clone_size: .
j_call: TRBJ1-2
cdr3_length: 18
v_call: TRBV7-3

cdr3_nt: TGCAGTGCTAGCATCACGCTTCTGGCAGCTGAAGCTTTCTTT
cdr3_aa: CSASITLLAAEAFF
d_call: .
clone_size: many
j_call: TRBJ1-1
cdr3_length: 14
v_call: TRBV20-1

cdr3_nt: TGTGCCACCAGCAGAGGGGTGACTAGCGGTGTCAACGTCCTGACTTTC
cdr3_aa: CATSRGVTSGVNVLTF
d_call: TRBD2
clone_size: .
j_call: TRBJ2-6
cdr3_length: 16
v_call: TRBV15

cdr3_nt: TGTGCCAGCAGCCAACGACTAGCGGGGGGGGGGGAGACCCAGTACTTC
cdr3_aa: CASSQRLAGGGETQYF
d_call: TRBD2
clone_size: .
j_call: TRBJ2-5
cdr3_length: 16
v_call: TRBV7-2

cdr3_nt: TGTGCCAGCAGCGTAGGACAGGGCCCCTCTGGGGAGCTGTTTTTT
cdr3_aa: CASSVGQGPSGELFF
d_call: TRBD1
clone_size: .
j_call: TRBJ2-2
cdr3_length: 15
v_call: TRBV9

cdr3_nt: TGTGCCAGCAGCCGCCGGTTCGGTAGCGGGATGGTGGAGACCCAGTACTTC
cdr3_aa: CASSRRFGSGMVETQYF
d_call: TRBD2
clone_size: many
j_call: TRBJ2-5
cdr3_length: 17
v_call: TRBV5-8